The sequence of this T cell receptor (beta chain) was determined in a study of T cell repertoires in cytomegalovirus infection. Overall study results and limits: Of the TCR beta families, the public ones yielded a cumulative frequency that identified carriers of CMV plus the relevant HLA.

Only one count was recorded for this clonotype. The target antigen is unknown. Trimming shortened V by 1 base and J by 4 bases, and 13 bases separated the two germline ends. Germline V gives CDR1 DFQATT, CDR2 SNEGSKA (reference sequence). The CDR3 is 14 amino acids. TCRdb reprocessed the reads with MiXCR, giving one entry per CDR3 protein. The table shows about 530,000 distinct CDR3 sequences, with around 27% occurring only once. The receptor's source is a human donor in good health (CMV status not recorded). Some clones in this sample may be carry-over from other donors' samples. Material for sequencing was PBMCs. The V call is TRBV20-1, the J call TRBJ1-2, with D perhaps TRBD1 (6 bases). CDR3 nucleotide sequence: TGCAGTGCTAGAGGTAGCCAGGGGATCTATGGCTACACCTTC. This sequence encodes CSARGSQGIYGYTF.